These 24 T cell receptor beta chains came from one sample sequenced in a study of CD8+ T cells in alopecia areata. Treatment: oral pan-JAK inhibitor, 5-10 mg twice daily. RNA extraction and reverse transcription yielded cDNA as sequencing template. TCRdb keeps only in-frame clones here, not all; method: immunoSEQ multiplex PCR. The sample has 100,000 to 140,000 clones, 84% seen once. This specimen consisted of CD8+ T cells sorted from blood, obtained at week 24, from a patient treated with tofacitinib. Source of these receptors: a human donor with alopecia areata.

This rearrangement joins TRBV6-5 to TRBJ2-5, with D hard to call. With 2 bases removed from V and 3 bases from J, the gap between germline ends came to 7 bases. The CDR3 loop spans 13 amino acids. Germline CDR1 and CDR2: MNHEY and SVGAGI. The chain's CDR3 is CASSYVSEETQYF. CDR3 bases: TGTGCCAGCAGTTACGTCTCAGAAGAGACCCAGTACTTC.

The rearrangement uses TRBV29-1 and TRBJ2-4, with D possibly matching TRBD1 (5 bases). V was clipped by 0 bases and J by 2 bases, with 14 bases between them. The CDR3 is made up of 16 amino acids. The germline V gene encodes CDR1 SQVTM and CDR2 ANQGSEA. The CDR3: CSVEEGQGRTKNIQYF. CDR3 nucleotide sequence: TGCAGCGTTGAAGAGGGGCAAGGACGGACCAAAAACATTCAGTACTTC.

This clone came up a few times. The chain combines TRBV6-6 with TRBJ2-5; D might be TRBD1 (5 bases). V shed 2 bases and J shed 3 bases, with 7 bases lying between them. CDR3 length equals 13 residues. The V gene's germline CDR1 is MNHNY and CDR2 SVGAGI (reference sequence). The CDR3 nucleotides are TGTGCCAGCAGTTACCAGACAGAAGAGACCCAGTACTTC. This translates into CASSYQTEETQYF.

This clone was seen only once. The chain combines TRBV7-9 with TRBJ2-7; D possibly corresponds to TRBD2 (5 bases). The CDR3 is 15 residues long. Trimming left V 5 bases short and J 3 bases short, with 17 bases between. The germline gives CDR1 SEHNR, CDR2 FQNEAQ (reference sequence). This chain's CDR3 is CASSRGPRGNYEQYF. DNA of the CDR3: TGTGCCAGCAGCCGAGGGCCCAGAGGGAACTACGAGCAGTACTTC.

This chain joins TRBV5-1 and TRBJ1-1, with 7 bases matching TRBD1. V lost 3 bases, J lost 4 bases, and 6 bases stayed unmatched. Germline V lookup: CDR1 SGHRS, CDR2 YFSETQ. CDR3 length: 14 residues. Here the CDR3 reads CASSYRGQTTEAFF. DNA of the CDR3: TGCGCCAGCAGCTACCGGGGACAGACCACTGAAGCTTTCTTT.

The V gene is TRBV29-1, the J gene TRBJ1-1; TRBD1 agrees at 10 bases. Germline assignment: CDR1 SQVTM and CDR2 ANQGSEA. V shed 6 bases, J shed 13 bases, and the junction held 20 bases outside the gene matches. The CDR3 is 15 amino acids. CDR3 coding DNA: TGCAGCGTCATCATTCTGCAGACAGGGGGCATATATGATTTCTTT. It translates to CSVIILQTGGIYDFF.

This chain uses TRBV4-3 with TRBJ1-6, with D maybe TRBD1 (6 bases). Trimming pared 5 bases from V and 9 bases from J, leaving 17 bases between. The germline V gene encodes CDR1 LGHNA and CDR2 YSLEER. This CDR3 comprises 15 residues. The CDR3 region is CASSSRGGTGSPLHF. The CDR3 DNA is TGCGCCAGCAGCTCGAGGGGGGGGACTGGTTCACCCCTCCACTTT.

The rearrangement links TRBV5-1 to TRBJ2-7, with D unresolved. Germline V gene lookup returns CDR1 SGHRS and CDR2 YFSETQ. The CDR3 covers 14 residues. Trimming took off 5 bases at V and 4 bases at J, with 16 bases between the two ends. In nucleotides, the CDR3 is TGCGCCAGCAGACGGGCGAACCCGAGTTACGAGCAGTACTTC. This sequence encodes CASRRANPSYEQYF.

V is TRBV19 and J is TRBJ1-5; D is ambiguous. V was cut by 3 bases and J by 0 bases, with 9 bases left in between. There are 15 residues in the CDR3. Germline CDR1 LNHDA, CDR2 SQIVND (reference sequence). CDR3: CASSISPYSNQPQHF. CDR3 coding DNA: TGTGCCAGTAGTATCTCACCCTATAGCAATCAGCCCCAGCATTTT.

This chain connects TRBV11-3 to TRBJ1-4, with D perhaps matching TRBD1 (5 bases). Germline-derived CDR1 and CDR2 are SGHNT and YENEEA. The CDR3 is 16 residues long. Trimming took 5 bases from V and 8 from J, leaving 21 bases between them. DNA for the CDR3: TGTGCCAGCAGCACGTCAGTTTTCTCCCCAGGGGAAAAACTGTTTTTT. Translation: CASSTSVFSPGEKLFF. The whole variable domain, remainder taken from reference TRBV11-3 and TRBJ1-4, is EAGVVQSPRYKIIEKKQPVAFWCNPISGHNTLYWYLQNLGQGPELLIRYENEEAVDDSQLPKDRFSAERLKGVDSTLKIQPAELGDSAVYLCASSTSVFSPGEKLFFGSGTQLSVL.

The chain couples TRBV4-1 to TRBJ1-6, with D tentatively TRBD1 (5 bases). The germline gives CDR1 MGHRA, CDR2 YSYEKL. This CDR3 region has 13 residues. The germline V and J ends were trimmed by 3 bases and 12 bases, with 12 bases remaining between them. This chain's CDR3 is CASSQDMVGPLHF. The CDR3 coding sequence is TGCGCCAGCAGCCAGGACATGGTTGGACCCCTCCACTTT.

The V and J genes are TRBV4-3 and TRBJ2-1; D is perhaps TRBD1 or TRBD2 (5 bases each). V was cut by 0 bases and J by 4 bases, with 7 bases left in between. Germline V CDR1 and CDR2: LGHNA, YSLEER. CDR3 length: 14 residues. The CDR3 protein is CASSQEGPYNEQFF. CDR3 coding DNA: TGCGCCAGCAGCCAAGAGGGACCATACAATGAGCAGTTCTTC.

The chain uses TRBV2 and TRBJ2-7; weak D call: TRBD2 (6 bases). This CDR3 has 12 residues. Trimming removed 4 bases at V and 3 bases at J, with 7 bases between. Germline lookup yields CDR1 SNHLY and CDR2 FYNNEI. CDR3 sequence reads: CASSATSYEQYF. CDR3 DNA sequence: TGTGCCAGCAGTGCGACTAGCTACGAGCAGTACTTC.

The chain couples TRBV29-1 to TRBJ2-3; TRBD1 agrees at 8 bases. The germline gives CDR1 SQVTM, CDR2 ANQGSEA. The CDR3 contains 15 residues. The junction had 10 bases not matched to a gene; V was cut back by 7 bases and J by 1 base. The CDR3 sequence is CSGDLQGERTDTQYF. The CDR3 DNA reads as TGCAGCGGTGATTTACAGGGGGAGCGCACAGATACGCAGTATTTT.

The V and J genes are TRBV29-1 and TRBJ1-2; D is uncertain. CDR3 length: 14 residues. CDR1 and CDR2 (germline): SQVTM, ANQGSEA. V shed 4 bases and J shed 6 bases, with 18 bases lying between them. Here the CDR3 reads CSVVDTLGPNGYTF. CDR3 sequence (DNA): TGCAGCGTTGTCGACACCTTAGGCCCTAATGGCTACACCTTC.

The chain uses TRBV14 and TRBJ2-4, with 7 bases matching TRBD2. CDR1 and CDR2 from the germline V gene are SGHDN and FVKESK. With V trimmed by 1 base and J by 0 bases, 3 bases remained unmatched. The CDR3 runs to 16 residues. The CDR3 is CASSQAGGGAKNIQYF. The CDR3 region has the DNA TGTGCCAGCAGCCAAGCTGGCGGGGGAGCCAAAAACATTCAGTACTTC.

This clone is classed as medium-sized. The chain joins TRBV2 to TRBJ2-7; D unresolved. The germline gives CDR1 SNHLY, CDR2 FYNNEI. This CDR3 comprises 13 residues. The V and J ends lost 2 bases and 3 bases respectively, with 8 bases between them. The CDR3 nucleotides are TGTGCCAGCAGTGAAACTCCCGGCTACGAGCAGTACTTC. This gives the protein CASSETPGYEQYF.

The chain employs TRBV5-1 and TRBJ1-2, with D unresolved. Germline assignment: CDR1 SGHRS and CDR2 YFSETQ. The CDR3 consists of 14 residues. Trimming shortened V by 4 bases and J by 8 bases, and 18 bases separated the two germline ends. CDR3 nucleotide sequence: TGCGCCAGCAGCCCCTCCGGACCACAAACGGGCTACACCTTC. It translates to CASSPSGPQTGYTF.

This clone has more than one count but fewer than ten. The rearrangement uses TRBV7-8 and TRBJ2-1; TRBD2 aligns across 8 bases. The CDR3 loop spans 16 amino acids. In germline, CDR1 is SGHVS, CDR2 FQNEAQ. V lost 2 bases, J lost 5 bases, and 8 bases stayed unmatched. The CDR3: CASSLSGGEVHNEQFF. The CDR3, as DNA: TGTGCCAGCAGCTTAAGCGGGGGAGAGGTCCACAATGAGCAGTTCTTC.

The genes are TRBV10-3 and TRBJ2-7, with a tentative D call TRBD2 (6 bases). Trimming pared 6 bases from V and 5 bases from J, leaving 23 bases between. CDR1 is ENHRY, CDR2 SYGVKD, per germline. The CDR3 loop spans 16 amino acids. CDR3 coding DNA: TGTGCCATCAGCGCCGGGGGTTGGGCCGGTTCGGACGAGCAGTACTTC. It yields the protein CAISAGGWAGSDEQYF.

The V gene is TRBV4-1, the J gene TRBJ2-3; a weak D match, TRBD1 (6 bases). V shed 3 bases and J shed 0 bases, with 16 bases lying between them. The CDR3 has 17 residues. Germline assignment: CDR1 MGHRA and CDR2 YSYEKL. The CDR3 nucleotides are TGCGCCAGCAGCCAGGAAGATGGGGGCTCCAGCACAGATACGCAGTATTTT. Amino acid sequence: CASSQEDGGSSTDTQYF.

V gene TRBV5-1 combines with J gene TRBJ2-3; 7 nucleotides line up with TRBD1. V was pared by 0 bases and J by 1 base, with 2 bases of the junction left unmatched. The CDR3 consists of 15 residues. Per the germline V gene, CDR1 is SGHRS and CDR2 is YFSETQ. The chain's CDR3 is CASSLEGAGTDTQYF. For the CDR3, the DNA is TGCGCCAGCAGCTTGGAGGGGGCTGGCACAGATACGCAGTATTTT.

This clone was picked up one time. J is TRBJ1-1 and V is TRBV30, with D possibly TRBD1 on 5 matching bases. The V end was cut by 0 bases, the J end by 3 bases, with 11 bases between. In germline, CDR1 is GTSNPN, CDR2 SVGIG (reference sequence). The CDR3 is made up of 14 amino acids. The chain's CDR3 is CAWSVVDTDTEAFF. The CDR3 coding sequence is TGTGCCTGGAGTGTCGTGGACACAGACACTGAAGCTTTCTTT.

The table lists this clone with a count of one. The J gene is TRBJ2-3, the V gene TRBV5-4; the match to TRBD2 covers 15 bases. The CDR3 sequence is 18 residues long. Germline values: CDR1 SGHNT, CDR2 YYREEE (reference sequence). Unmatched junction bases numbered 11, after V lost 2 bases and J lost 7 bases. Here the CDR3 reads CASSLGTSGGLRGHTQYF. The CDR3 region has the DNA TGTGCCAGCAGCTTAGGGACTAGCGGGGGGCTGAGGGGTCATACGCAGTATTTT.